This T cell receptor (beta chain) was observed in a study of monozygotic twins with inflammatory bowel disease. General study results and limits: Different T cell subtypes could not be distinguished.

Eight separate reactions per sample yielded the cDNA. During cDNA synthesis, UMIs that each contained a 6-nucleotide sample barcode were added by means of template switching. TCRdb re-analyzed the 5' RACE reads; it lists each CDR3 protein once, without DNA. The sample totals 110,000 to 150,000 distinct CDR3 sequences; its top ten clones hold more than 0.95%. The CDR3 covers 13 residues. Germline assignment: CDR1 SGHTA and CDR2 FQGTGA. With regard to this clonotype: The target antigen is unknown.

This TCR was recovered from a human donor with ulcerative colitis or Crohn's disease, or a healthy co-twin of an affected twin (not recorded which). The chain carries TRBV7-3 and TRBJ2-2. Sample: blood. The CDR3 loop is CASSLRRAGELFF.